One sample yielded the 32 T cell receptor beta chains listed below, sequenced in a study of patients and donors after allogeneic stem cell transplantation. TCRdb called the RT-PCR reads again in MiXCR, with one record for every CDR3 protein. Of 150,000 to 250,000 distinct CDR3 sequences in the sample, around two fifths are singletons; the top ten hold 33%. The sample comprised blood, either unsorted or a sorted T cell fraction (not recorded which). The receptors come from a human donor who was either an allogeneic HSCT recipient or a stem cell or donor lymphocyte infusion donor (not recorded which). It is not recorded whose cells these are; they may come from a transplant donor.

The rearrangement links TRBV3-1 to TRBJ1-2; perhaps TRBD1 as D (5 bases). Germline CDR1 and CDR2: LGHDT and YNNKEL (reference sequence). V lost 3 bases to trimming and J lost 2 bases, with 13 bases between them. The CDR3 loop spans 15 amino acids. The CDR3 is CASSQVGRTNYGYTF. Here the CDR3 DNA reads TGTGCCAGCAGCCAGGTGGGGCGCACCAACTATGGCTACACCTTC.

This chain joins TRBV12-3 or TRBV12-4 and TRBJ1-2; D not resolved. Trimming left V 6 bases short and J 0 bases short, with 8 bases between. This CDR3 comprises 13 residues. The CDR3 region is CASSQASNYGYTF. DNA of the CDR3: TGTGCCAGCAGCCAAGCTTCTAACTATGGCTACACCTTC.

A note on this clonotype: The junction and the germline gene differ at one end; a read error may be behind it. The gene calls are TRBV6-6 and TRBJ1-5, with D possibly TRBD1 on 5 matching bases. The germline CDR1 and CDR2 sequences are MNHNY and SVGAGI (reference sequence). There are 13 residues in the CDR3. The CDR3 DNA sequence: TGTGCCAGCAGTAGTTCGGGGGGTCAGCCCCCGCATTTT. The encoded protein is CASSSSGGQPPHF.

The chain couples TRBV12-3 or TRBV12-4 to TRBJ1-5; D unresolved. This CDR3 comprises 15 residues. Trimming removed 3 bases from V and 4 bases from J, with 13 bases in between. DNA of the CDR3: TGTGCCAGCAGTTTGGAGGGCTTCACGAATCAGCCCCAGCATTTT. Translating it yields CASSLEGFTNQPQHF.

This rearrangement joins TRBV28 to TRBJ2-5; D ambiguous. The CDR3 covers 12 residues. Trimming left V 2 bases short and J 4 bases short, with 5 bases between. Germline V gives CDR1 MDHEN, CDR2 SYDVKM. In nucleotides, the CDR3 is TGTGCCAGCAGTTTACTCTCAGAGACCCAGTACTTC. This codes for CASSLLSETQYF.

The chain employs TRBV4-3 and TRBJ1-1, with 9 bases aligning to TRBD1. Trimming at V came to 3 bases and at J to 5 bases, leaving 7 bases not matched to a gene. CDR1 and CDR2 from the germline V gene are LGHNA and YSLEER. The CDR3 has 15 residues. CDR3 in amino acids: CASSQGQGRVTEAFF. For the CDR3, the DNA is TGCGCCAGCAGCCAGGGACAGGGAAGGGTTACTGAAGCTTTCTTT.

This clonotype was picked up one time. The chain carries TRBV28 and TRBJ2-1, with a weak D call TRBD2 (5 bases). CDR3 length: 14 amino acids. Looked up from germline, CDR1 is MDHEN and CDR2 is SYDVKM. V lost 5 bases, J lost 4 bases, and 12 bases lay in between. CDR3 residues: CASSEEALYNEQFF. The CDR3 nucleotides read TGTGCCAGCAGTGAGGAGGCCCTATACAATGAGCAGTTCTTC.

This clonotype was recorded at least ten times. The gene calls are TRBV20-1 and TRBJ1-4; the D gene is possibly TRBD1 (5 bases). The germline gives CDR1 DFQATT, CDR2 SNEGSKA (reference sequence). The CDR3 extends over 16 amino acids. Deletions cut 4 bases from V and 7 bases from J, with 22 bases between. The CDR3 spells CSATNPSGGGGEKLFF. CDR3 bases: TGCAGTGCTACCAACCCCTCCGGGGGGGGAGGTGAAAAACTGTTTTTT.

The V gene is TRBV27, the J gene TRBJ1-1; possibly TRBD1 for D (6 bases). The germline V and J ends were trimmed by 0 bases and 1 base, with 9 bases remaining between them. Germline-derived CDR1 and CDR2 are MNHEY and SMNVEV (reference sequence). This CDR3 is 15 amino acids long. CDR3 protein: CASSLSGQPNTEAFF. The DNA of the CDR3 is TGTGCCAGCAGTTTATCCGGACAGCCGAACACTGAAGCTTTCTTT.

This chain uses TRBV28 with TRBJ1-4; D uncertain. Deletions cut 4 bases from V and 7 bases from J, with 13 bases between. Per the germline V gene, CDR1 is MDHEN and CDR2 is SYDVKM. The CDR3 has 14 residues. The CDR3 nucleotides are TGTGCCAGCAGTTCGGACCTAAGAAGTGAAAAACTGTTTTTT. Residues: CASSSDLRSEKLFF.

V usage is TRBV10-3 and J usage is TRBJ2-1; D possibly matches TRBD1 or TRBD2 (5 bases each). In germline, CDR1 is ENHRY, CDR2 SYGVKD. The CDR3 extends over 15 amino acids. Trimming removed 3 bases at V and 7 bases at J, with 16 bases between. The CDR3 spells CAISDYDGASNEQFF. For the CDR3, the DNA is TGTGCCATCAGTGATTATGACGGGGCATCTAATGAGCAGTTCTTC.

The chain joins TRBV7-2 to TRBJ1-5, with 8 nucleotides matching TRBD1. The V and J ends lost 7 bases and 3 bases, in that order; junction bases with no gene match: 8. This CDR3 spans 15 amino acids. Germline V CDR1 and CDR2: SGHTA, FQGNSA. Here the CDR3 reads CASKAGQGDNQPQHF. The CDR3 DNA reads TGTGCCAGCAAAGCAGGACAGGGTGACAATCAGCCCCAGCATTTT.

This clonotype has a handful of counts. CDR3 DNA: TGCAGTGCCCAGACTAGATCTGACACGGATACGCAGTATTTT. It encodes CSAQTRSDTDTQYF. V and J are TRBV20-1 and TRBJ2-3, with a weak D call TRBD2 (6 bases). Germline lookup yields CDR1 DFQATT and CDR2 SNEGSKA (reference sequence). With 6 bases removed from V and 6 bases from J, the gap between germline ends came to 19 bases. CDR3 length: 14 amino acids.

The sample holds a few counts of this clonotype. V and J are TRBV21-1 and TRBJ1-4; the D segment call TRBD1 is taken from the table without a DNA check. TRBV21-1 is noted as a pseudogene. This CDR3 has 15 residues. The CDR3: CASNYRDRRYEKLFF. The CDR3 nucleotides are TGTGCCAGCAACTACCGGGACAGGCGGTATGAAAAACTGTTTTTT.

This clonotype showed up just a few times. This chain connects TRBV4-1 to TRBJ1-4; TRBD1 matches 9 bases. CDR3 length equals 18 residues. The V and J ends lost 0 bases and 1 base, in that order; junction bases with no gene match: 6. From germline, CDR1 is MGHRA and CDR2 YSYEKL. The CDR3 sequence is CASSQDRDRVGTNEKLFF. CDR3 sequence (DNA): TGCGCCAGCAGCCAAGACCGGGACAGGGTGGGAACTAATGAAAAACTGTTTTTT.

The CDR3 sequence: CASRSTGPDTGELFF. CDR3 nucleotide sequence: TGTGCCAGCAGGTCCACAGGGCCGGACACCGGGGAGCTGTTTTTT. V gene TRBV7-9 combines with J gene TRBJ2-2, with D tentatively TRBD1 (6 bases). Trimming took off 6 bases at V and 3 bases at J, with 14 bases between the two ends. The CDR3 spans 15 residues. CDR1 and CDR2 from the germline V gene are SEHNR and FQNEAQ (reference sequence). The variable domain in full, with the rest retrieved from reference TRBV7-9 and TRBJ2-2, is DTGVSQNPRHKITKRGQNVTFRCDPISEHNRLYWYRQTLGQGPEFLTYFQNEAQLEKSRLLSDRFSAERPKGSFSTLEIQRTEQGDSAMYLCASRSTGPDTGELFFGEGSRLTVL.

This clonotype was observed a handful of times. The chain links TRBV15 to TRBJ1-6, with TRBD1 matching 10 bases. V lost 3 bases and J lost 9; bases outside the gene matches: 5. Germline V gives CDR1 LNHNV, CDR2 YYDKDF (reference sequence). This CDR3 comprises 15 residues. The CDR3 coding sequence is TGTGCCACCAGCAGCAGGACAGGGGGGGCTTCACCCCTCCACTTT. Protein sequence: CATSSRTGGASPLHF.

This clonotype occurred a few times. The rearrangement joins TRBV6-5 to TRBJ2-1, with TRBD2 matching 12 bases. Germline lookup yields CDR1 MNHEY and CDR2 SVGAGI. V was pared by 6 bases and J by 6 bases, with 6 bases of the junction left unmatched. The CDR3 sequence is 15 residues long. CDR3 residues: CASSPTSGRANEQFF. The CDR3 DNA reads as TGTGCCAGCAGCCCGACTAGCGGGAGAGCCAATGAGCAGTTCTTC.

This chain joins TRBV6-2 or TRBV6-3 and TRBJ1-1; D is unclear. The CDR3 spans 15 residues. Germline CDR1 and CDR2: MNHEY and SVGEGT. Trimming stripped 0 bases from V and 0 bases from J, with 8 bases between. The CDR3 DNA reads TGTGCCAGCAGTTACTCGGGCTACATGAACACTGAAGCTTTCTTT. This codes for CASSYSGYMNTEAFF.

CDR3 sequence reads: CASSLRAGWDTDTQYF. The DNA for the CDR3 is TGTGCCAGCAGCTTAAGGGCAGGGTGGGACACAGATACGCAGTATTTT. The chain combines TRBV7-8 with TRBJ2-3; weak D call: TRBD1 (5 bases). This CDR3 comprises 16 residues. The V and J ends lost 2 bases and 2 bases respectively, with 14 bases between them. Germline V gene data show CDR1 as SGHVS and CDR2 as FQNEAQ.

V usage is TRBV27 and J usage is TRBJ2-5, with TRBD2 matching 11 bases. This CDR3 is built from 13 residues. Unmatched junction bases numbered 4, after V lost 7 bases and J lost 6 bases. Germline CDR1 and CDR2: MNHEY and SMNVEV (reference sequence). CDR3 in amino acids: CASIPSGGKTQYF. The CDR3 bases are TGTGCCAGCATTCCTAGCGGGGGGAAGACCCAGTACTTC.

The chain is built from TRBV12-3 or TRBV12-4 and TRBJ1-2, with D tentatively TRBD1 (5 bases). With 4 bases removed from V and 4 bases from J, the gap between germline ends came to 16 bases. The CDR3 is 15 amino acids. The chain's CDR3 is CASSSPGDGGYGYTF. CDR3 in DNA: TGTGCCAGCAGTTCCCCAGGAGACGGGGGCTATGGCTACACCTTC.

This chain connects TRBV6-6 to TRBJ1-1, with TRBD1 identical over 11 bases. There are 14 residues in the CDR3. The germline V gene encodes CDR1 MNHNY and CDR2 SVGAGI (reference sequence). V lost 4 bases to trimming and J lost 4 bases; unmatched junction nucleotides: 2. CDR3: CASSWTGGGTEAFF. DNA for the CDR3: TGTGCCAGCAGTTGGACAGGGGGCGGCACTGAAGCTTTCTTT.

The chain carries TRBV2 and TRBJ1-6, with D possibly TRBD1 on 5 matching bases. The V and J ends lost 6 bases and 9 bases respectively, with 15 bases between them. Germline V gives CDR1 SNHLY, CDR2 FYNNEI. The CDR3 has 14 residues. The CDR3 region is CASSVGPGGSPLHF. CDR3 nucleotide sequence: TGTGCCAGCAGCGTGGGGCCAGGAGGTTCACCCCTCCACTTT.

This clonotype showed up just a few times. This rearrangement joins TRBV5-1 to TRBJ2-1; TRBD2 might be the D (6 bases). Germline V gene lookup returns CDR1 SGHRS and CDR2 YFSETQ. V gave up 2 bases and J gave up 2 bases, with 14 bases separating them. This CDR3 is 16 amino acids long. The DNA of the CDR3 is TGCGCCAGCAGCTTCCCGGGAGCGGGCGCCTACAATGAGCAGTTCTTC. Translating it yields CASSFPGAGAYNEQFF.

Regarding this clonotype: The germline gene is not matched at one end of the junction; a read error may be the cause. The chain recombines TRBV7-7 with TRBJ2-1, with D possibly matching TRBD2 (5 bases). CDR3 length: 13 residues. CDR1 is SSHAT and CDR2 is FNYEAQ in the germline V gene (reference sequence). The CDR3 region is CASSLAQAMEQFF. The CDR3, as DNA: TGTGCTAGCAGCTTAGCGCAGGCGATGGAGCAGTTCTTC.

The chain employs TRBV7-9 and TRBJ2-7; 7 positions agree with TRBD1. Germline CDR1 and CDR2: SEHNR and FQNEAQ (reference sequence). The trim removed 5 bases at V and 3 bases at J, leaving 13 bases unmatched. This CDR3 contains 16 residues. The CDR3 sequence: CASSTNEGTADYEQYF. The CDR3 region has the DNA TGTGCCAGCAGCACAAATGAAGGGACAGCAGACTACGAGCAGTACTTC.

The CDR3 reads CASSYLIRSPYNEQFF. Written as DNA, the CDR3 is TGTGCCAGCAGTTACTTAATTAGGAGCCCCTACAATGAGCAGTTCTTC. The rearrangement joins TRBV6-5 to TRBJ2-1; D gene ambiguous. Looked up from germline, CDR1 is MNHEY and CDR2 is SVGAGI. Between the trimmed V and J ends, which lost 1 base and 2 bases, there was a span of 12 bases. The CDR3 spans 16 residues.

This clonotype occurred a few times. The chain is built from TRBV2 and TRBJ1-5; a possible D gene is TRBD1 (5 bases). The germline V gene encodes CDR1 SNHLY and CDR2 FYNNEI. V was pared by 7 bases and J by 9 bases, with 13 bases between. The CDR3 length is 12 residues. The CDR3 protein is CASTAIGGPQHF. The CDR3 DNA reads TGTGCCAGCACTGCAATTGGGGGGCCCCAGCATTTT.

The chain employs TRBV12-3 or TRBV12-4 and TRBJ1-2; TRBD1 agrees at 8 bases. The CDR3 length is 14 residues. The V gene end was trimmed by 3 bases and the J gene end by 7 bases; junction bases not matched to a gene: 7. This CDR3 is CASSLPRGPAGYTF. The CDR3 nucleotides read TGTGCCAGCAGTTTGCCCAGGGGGCCGGCTGGCTACACCTTC.

This chain links TRBV4-2 with TRBJ2-7; TRBD2 might be the D (6 bases). Germline V gives CDR1 LGHNA, CDR2 YNFKEQ. CDR3 length equals 17 residues. The V gene lost 4 bases and the J gene lost 3 bases, with 22 bases spanning the gap. CDR3 amino acids: CASSPVPGAGNHYEQYF. The DNA of the CDR3 is TGTGCCAGCAGCCCCGTACCTGGGGCGGGAAATCACTACGAGCAGTACTTC.

The CDR3 nucleotides read TGCGCCAGCAGCCAAGAGTTAGAGGGGTGGACTGAAGCTTTCTTT. Translated, it gives CASSQELEGWTEAFF. This chain joins TRBV4-3 and TRBJ1-1; a weak D match, TRBD1 (5 bases). Trimming cost V 0 bases and J 5 bases, with 13 bases left between them. CDR3 size: 15 residues. Germline V gene lookup returns CDR1 LGHNA and CDR2 YSLEER.